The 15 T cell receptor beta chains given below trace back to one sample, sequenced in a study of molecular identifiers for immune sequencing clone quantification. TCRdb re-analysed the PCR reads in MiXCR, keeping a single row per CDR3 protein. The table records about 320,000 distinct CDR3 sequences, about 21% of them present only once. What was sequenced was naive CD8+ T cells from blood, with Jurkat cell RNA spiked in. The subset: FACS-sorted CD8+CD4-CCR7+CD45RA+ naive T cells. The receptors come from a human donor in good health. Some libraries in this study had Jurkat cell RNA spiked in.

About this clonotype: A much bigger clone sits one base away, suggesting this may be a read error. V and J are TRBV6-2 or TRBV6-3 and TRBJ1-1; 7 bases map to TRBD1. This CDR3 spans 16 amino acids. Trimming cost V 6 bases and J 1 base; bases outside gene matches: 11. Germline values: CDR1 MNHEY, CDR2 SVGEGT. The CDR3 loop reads CASSAHRGGGNTEAFF. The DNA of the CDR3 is TGTGCCAGCAGCGCCCACAGGGGAGGTGGGAACACTGAAGCTTTCTTT.

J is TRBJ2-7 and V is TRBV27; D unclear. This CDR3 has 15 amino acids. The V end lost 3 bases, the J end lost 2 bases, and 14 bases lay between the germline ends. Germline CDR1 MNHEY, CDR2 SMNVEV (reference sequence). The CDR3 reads CASSFIGRRAYEQYF. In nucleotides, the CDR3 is TGTGCCAGCAGTTTTATCGGGCGCAGAGCCTACGAGCAGTACTTC.

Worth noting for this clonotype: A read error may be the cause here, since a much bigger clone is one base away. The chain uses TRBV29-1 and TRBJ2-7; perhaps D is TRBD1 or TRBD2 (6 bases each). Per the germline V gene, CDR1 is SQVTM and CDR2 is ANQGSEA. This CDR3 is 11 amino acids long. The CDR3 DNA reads TGCGGCGTTGTACAGGGAGGCGAGCAGTACTTC. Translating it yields CGVVQGGEQYF.

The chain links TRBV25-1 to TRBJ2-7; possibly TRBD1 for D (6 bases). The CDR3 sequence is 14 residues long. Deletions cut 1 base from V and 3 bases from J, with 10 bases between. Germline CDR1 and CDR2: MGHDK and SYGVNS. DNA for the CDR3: TGTGCCAGCAGTGAATGGCAGGGGAACTACGAGCAGTACTTC. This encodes CASSEWQGNYEQYF.

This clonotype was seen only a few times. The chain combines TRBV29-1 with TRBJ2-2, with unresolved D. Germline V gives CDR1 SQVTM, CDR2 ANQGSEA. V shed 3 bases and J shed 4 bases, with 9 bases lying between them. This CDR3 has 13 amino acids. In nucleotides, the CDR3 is TGCAGCGTTGAGAGGTCGAGCACCGGGGAGCTGTTTTTT. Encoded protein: CSVERSSTGELFF.

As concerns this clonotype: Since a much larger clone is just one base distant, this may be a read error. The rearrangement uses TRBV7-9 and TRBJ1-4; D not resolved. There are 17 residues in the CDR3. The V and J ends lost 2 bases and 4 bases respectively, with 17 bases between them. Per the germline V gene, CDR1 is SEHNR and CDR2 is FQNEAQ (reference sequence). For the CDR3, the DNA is TGTGCCAGCAGCTTATTCTGGGGAGCCTCTCTTAATGAAAAACTGTTTTTT. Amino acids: CASSLFWGASLNEKLFF.

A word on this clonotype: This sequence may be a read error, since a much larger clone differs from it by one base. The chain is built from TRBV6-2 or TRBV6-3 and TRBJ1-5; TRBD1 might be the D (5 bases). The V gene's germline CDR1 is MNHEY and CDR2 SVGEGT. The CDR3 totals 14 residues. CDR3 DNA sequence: TGTGCCAGCAGTCCCCCGGGGGGGAGTCAGCCCCGGCATTTT. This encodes CASSPPGGSQPRHF.

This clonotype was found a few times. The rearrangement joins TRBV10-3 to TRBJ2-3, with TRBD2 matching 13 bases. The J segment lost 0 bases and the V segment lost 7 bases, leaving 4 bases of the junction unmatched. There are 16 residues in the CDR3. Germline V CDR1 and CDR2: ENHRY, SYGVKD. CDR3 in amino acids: CAINRGLAGSTDTQYF. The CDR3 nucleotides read TGTGCCATCAATAGGGGACTAGCGGGGAGCACAGATACGCAGTATTTT.

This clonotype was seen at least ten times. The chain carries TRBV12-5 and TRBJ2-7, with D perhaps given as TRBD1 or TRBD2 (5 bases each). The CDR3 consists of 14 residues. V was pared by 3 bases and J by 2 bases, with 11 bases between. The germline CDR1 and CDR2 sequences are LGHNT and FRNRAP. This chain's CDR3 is CASGLGDGAYEQYF. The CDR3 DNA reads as TGTGCTAGTGGTTTAGGGGACGGAGCCTACGAGCAGTACTTC. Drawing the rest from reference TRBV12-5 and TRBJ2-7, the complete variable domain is DARVTQTPRHKVTEMGQEVTMRCQPILGHNTVFWYRQTMMQGLELLAYFRNRAPLDDSGMPKDRFSAEMPDATLATLKIQPSEPRDSAVYFCASGLGDGAYEQYFGPGTRLTVT.

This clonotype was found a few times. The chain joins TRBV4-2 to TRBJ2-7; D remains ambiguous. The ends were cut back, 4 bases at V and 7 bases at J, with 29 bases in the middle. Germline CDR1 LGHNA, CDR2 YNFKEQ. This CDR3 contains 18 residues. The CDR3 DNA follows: TGTGCCAGCAGCCCTACAACGATAGGAGACCGCGGTTTGCGGGAGCAGTACTTC. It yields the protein CASSPTTIGDRGLREQYF.

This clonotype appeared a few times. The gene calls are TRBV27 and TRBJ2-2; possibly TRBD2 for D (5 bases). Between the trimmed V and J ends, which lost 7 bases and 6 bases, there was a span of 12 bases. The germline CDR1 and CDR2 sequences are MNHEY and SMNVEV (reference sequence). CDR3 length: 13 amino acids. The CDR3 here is CASTPGLAGELFF. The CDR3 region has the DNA TGTGCCAGCACCCCCGGACTGGCCGGGGAGCTGTTTTTT.

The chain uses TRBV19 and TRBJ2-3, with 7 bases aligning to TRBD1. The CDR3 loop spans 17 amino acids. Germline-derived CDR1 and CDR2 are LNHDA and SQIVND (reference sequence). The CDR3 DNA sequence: TGTGTCAGCCAAAGCTCGACAGGGAACCCCTTCACAGATACGCAGTATTTT. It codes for CVSQSSTGNPFTDTQYF.

The CDR3 region has the DNA TGTGCCAGCAGTTGGAGCACTGAAGCTTTCTTT. Its protein product is CASSWSTEAFF. The genes are TRBV12-3 or TRBV12-4 and TRBJ1-1; D gene unclear. V dropped 4 bases and J dropped 4 bases, with 4 bases sitting between them. The CDR3 has 11 amino acids.

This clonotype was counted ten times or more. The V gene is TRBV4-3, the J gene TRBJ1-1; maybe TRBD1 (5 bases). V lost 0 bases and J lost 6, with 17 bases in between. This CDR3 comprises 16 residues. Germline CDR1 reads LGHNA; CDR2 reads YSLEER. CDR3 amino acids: CASSQEGGTVDPEAFF. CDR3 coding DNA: TGCGCCAGCAGCCAAGAAGGCGGGACGGTAGATCCTGAAGCTTTCTTT.

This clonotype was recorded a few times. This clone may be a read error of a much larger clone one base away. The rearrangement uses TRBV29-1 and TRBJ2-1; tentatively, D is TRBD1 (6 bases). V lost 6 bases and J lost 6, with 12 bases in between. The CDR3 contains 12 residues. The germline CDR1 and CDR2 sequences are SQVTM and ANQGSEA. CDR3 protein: CSVWQGSNEQFF. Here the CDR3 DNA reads TGCAGCGTCTGGCAGGGGAGCAATGAGCAGTTCTTC.